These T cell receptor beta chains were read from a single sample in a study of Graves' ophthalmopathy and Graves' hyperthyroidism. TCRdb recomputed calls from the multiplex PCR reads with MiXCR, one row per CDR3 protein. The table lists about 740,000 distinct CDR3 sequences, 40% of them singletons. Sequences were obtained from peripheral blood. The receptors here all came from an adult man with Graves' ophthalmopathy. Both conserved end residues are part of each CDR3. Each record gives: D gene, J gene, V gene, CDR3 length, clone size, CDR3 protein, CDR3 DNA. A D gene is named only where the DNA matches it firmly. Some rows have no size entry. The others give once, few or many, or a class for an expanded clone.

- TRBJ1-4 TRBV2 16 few CASSEMGASTNEKLFF TGTGCCAGCAGTGAAATGGGGGCTTCAACTAATGAAAAACTGTTTTTT
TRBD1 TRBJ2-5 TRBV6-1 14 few CATTQGQGGETQYF TGTGCCACCACACAAGGACAGGGGGGAGAGACCCAGTACTTC
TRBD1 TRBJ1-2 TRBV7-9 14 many CASSTGQGFNGYTF TGTGCCAGCAGCACGGGACAGGGGTTTAACGGCTACACCTTC
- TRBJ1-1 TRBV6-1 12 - CASSSGSLEAFF TGTGCCAGCAGTTCCGGGTCCTTGGAAGCTTTCTTT
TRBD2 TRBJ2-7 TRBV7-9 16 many CASSSGTSGILSEQYF TGTGCCAGCAGCTCAGGGACTAGCGGGATTCTCTCCGAGCAGTACTTC
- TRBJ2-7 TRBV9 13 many CASSVGLSYEQYF TGTGCCAGCAGCGTAGGACTCTCCTACGAGCAGTACTTC
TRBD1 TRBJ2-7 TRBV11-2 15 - CASSLNGQGEGEQYF TGTGCCAGCAGTTTAAACGGACAGGGCGAGGGCGAGCAGTACTTC
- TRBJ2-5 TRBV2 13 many CASSEVYQETQYF TGTGCCAGCAGTGAGGTTTATCAAGAGACCCAGTACTTC
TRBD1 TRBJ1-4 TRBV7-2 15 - CASSLGQGSVEKLFF TGTGCCAGCAGCTTGGGACAGGGTAGTGTTGAAAAACTGTTTTTT
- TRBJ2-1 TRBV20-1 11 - CSAGLVGEQFF TGCAGTGCCGGCCTTGTCGGTGAGCAGTTCTTC
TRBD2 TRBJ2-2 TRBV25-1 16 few CASSWGVAGGSGELFF TGTGCCAGCAGCTGGGGGGTAGCGGGAGGTTCCGGGGAGCTGTTTTTT
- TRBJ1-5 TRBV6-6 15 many CASRGGTFDNQPQHF TGTGCCAGCAGGGGGGGGACGTTCGACAATCAGCCCCAGCATTTT
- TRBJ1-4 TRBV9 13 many CASSVLRGEKLFF TGTGCCAGCAGCGTCCTGCGAGGTGAAAAACTGTTTTTT
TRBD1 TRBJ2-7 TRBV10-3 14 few CASSGGTGVYEQYF TGTGCCAGCAGTGGGGGGACAGGGGTCTACGAGCAGTACTTC
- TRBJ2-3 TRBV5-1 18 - CASRARTQVKSSTDTQYF TGCGCCAGCAGGGCCCGGACCCAGGTCAAATCGTCCACAGATACGCAGTATTTT
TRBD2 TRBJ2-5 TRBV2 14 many CASSPLTSAETQYF TGTGCCAGCAGTCCCTTGACTAGCGCAGAGACCCAGTACTTC
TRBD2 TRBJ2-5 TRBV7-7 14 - CARDPKTSRETQYF TGTGCTAGAGATCCTAAGACTAGCAGGGAGACCCAGTACTTC
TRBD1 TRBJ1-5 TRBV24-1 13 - CASSYDRVAPQHF TGTGCCAGCAGTTATGACAGGGTAGCGCCCCAGCATTTT
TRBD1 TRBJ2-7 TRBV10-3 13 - CAISGTGRYEQYF TGTGCCATCAGTGGGACAGGGCGATACGAGCAGTACTTC
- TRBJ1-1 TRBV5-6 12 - CASSLGPGTAFF TGTGCCAGCAGCCTAGGACCGGGGACGGCTTTCTTT
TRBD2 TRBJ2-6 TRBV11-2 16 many CAAELAGVSGANVLTF TGTGCCGCCGAGCTAGCGGGCGTCTCTGGGGCCAACGTCCTGACTTTC
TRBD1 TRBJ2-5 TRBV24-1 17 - CATSDPGTGGGQETQYF TGTGCCACCAGTGACCCAGGGACAGGGGGCGGTCAAGAGACCCAGTACTTC